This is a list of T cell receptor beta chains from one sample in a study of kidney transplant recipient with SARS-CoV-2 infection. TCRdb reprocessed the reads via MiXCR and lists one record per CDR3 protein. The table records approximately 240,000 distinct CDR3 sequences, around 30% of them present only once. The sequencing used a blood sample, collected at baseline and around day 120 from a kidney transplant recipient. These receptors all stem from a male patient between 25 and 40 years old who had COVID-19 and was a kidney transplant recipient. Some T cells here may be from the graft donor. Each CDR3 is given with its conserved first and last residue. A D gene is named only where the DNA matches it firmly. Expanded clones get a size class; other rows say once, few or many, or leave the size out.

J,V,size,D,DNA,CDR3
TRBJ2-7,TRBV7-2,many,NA,TGTGCCAGCAGCTTACAAGGGCAGAGCTCCTACGAGCAGTACTTC,CASSLQGQSSYEQYF
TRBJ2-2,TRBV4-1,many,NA,TGCGCCAGCAGCCGAGGACTCCGATCGAACACCGGGGAGCTGTTTTTT,CASSRGLRSNTGELFF
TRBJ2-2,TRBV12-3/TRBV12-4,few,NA,TGTGCCAGCAGTACCGACGGCACCGGGGAGCTGTTTTTT,CASSTDGTGELFF
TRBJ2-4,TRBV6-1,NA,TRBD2,TGTGCCAGCAGTGAAGCGGCGACTAGCGGGAGGGAACTGATCTTC,CASSEAATSGRELIF
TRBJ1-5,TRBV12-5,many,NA,TGTGCTAGTGGTTTGGTGGGGCTGGATCAGCCCCAGCATTTT,CASGLVGLDQPQHF
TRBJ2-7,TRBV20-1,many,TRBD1,TGCAGTGCTGATGGGACAGGGGCGGACTACGAGCAGTACTTC,CSADGTGADYEQYF
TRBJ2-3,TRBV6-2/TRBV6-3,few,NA,TGTGCCAGCAGTTACTCTTGGGAGAATACGCAGTATTTT,CASSYSWENTQYF
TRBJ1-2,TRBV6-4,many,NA,TGTGCCAGCAGTAAGGATGTCTCACACGGAAAGACCTATGGCTACACCTTC,CASSKDVSHGKTYGYTF
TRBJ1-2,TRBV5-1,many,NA,TGCGCCAGCTCGATCTCATCGGTTCGAAAGACCTATGGCTACACCTTC,CASSISSVRKTYGYTF
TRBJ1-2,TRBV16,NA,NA,TGTGCCAGCAGCGATTTATGGGTCGTTAGAAAGACCTATGGCTACACCTTC,CASSDLWVVRKTYGYTF
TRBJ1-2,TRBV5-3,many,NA,TGTGCCAGAACCGCTCCAGTGGTGAGAAAGACCTATGGCTACACCTTC,CARTAPVVRKTYGYTF
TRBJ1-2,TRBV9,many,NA,TGTGCCAGCAGCGCGGGACGGAACTATGGCTACACCTTC,CASSAGRNYGYTF
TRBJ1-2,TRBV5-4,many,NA,TGTGCCAGCGAAGTCTACGTACCAGGAAAGACCTATGGCTACACCTTC,CASEVYVPGKTYGYTF
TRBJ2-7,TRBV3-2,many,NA,TGTGCCAGCAGCCAGGGTCGACGAGAGCAGTACTTC,CASSQGRREQYF
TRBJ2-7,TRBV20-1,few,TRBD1,TGCAGTGCTAGAGATCTGGACAGGGGCCTCGAGCAGTACTTC,CSARDLDRGLEQYF
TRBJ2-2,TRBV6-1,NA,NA,TGTGCCAGCAGTGAAATAAGGGGAACAGGGGGGGAGCTGTTTTTT,CASSEIRGTGGELFF
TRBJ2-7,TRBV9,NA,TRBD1,TGTGCCAGCAGCCGGGACAGCCACGAGCAGTACTTC,CASSRDSHEQYF
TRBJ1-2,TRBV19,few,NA,TGTGCCGGTAGTCCACAGGATTTCTATGGCTACACCTTC,CAGSPQDFYGYTF
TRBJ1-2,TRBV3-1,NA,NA,TGTGCCAGCAGCGCATATTTCACCCTTCGAAAGACCTATGGCTACACCTTC,CASSAYFTLRKTYGYTF
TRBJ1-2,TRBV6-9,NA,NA,TGTGCCAGCAGTCGTGGATCGTCTTACGGAAAGACCTATGGCTACACCTTC,CASSRGSSYGKTYGYTF
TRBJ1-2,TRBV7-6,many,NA,TGTGCCAGCAGCCCAGGGCAGCGACTGGATGGCTACACCTTC,CASSPGQRLDGYTF
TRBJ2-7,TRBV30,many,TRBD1,TGTGCCTGGGACAGGGCTTCCTACGAGCAGTACTTC,CAWDRASYEQYF
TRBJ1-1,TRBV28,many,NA,TGTGCCAGCAGTTTAGGGTCGGCTTCGATGGGTGAAGCTTTCTTT,CASSLGSASMGEAFF
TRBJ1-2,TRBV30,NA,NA,TGTGCCTGGGGTAAAAGGTGTTATAGAAAGACCTATGGCTACACCTTC,CAWGKRCYRKTYGYTF
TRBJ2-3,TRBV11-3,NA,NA,TGTGCCAGCAGCTTCGGGGGAGAGGGAGATACGCAGTATTTT,CASSFGGEGDTQYF
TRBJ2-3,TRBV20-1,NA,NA,TGCAGTGCTAGAGTTATTGGGGGCGGCACAGATACGCAGTATTTT,CSARVIGGGTDTQYF
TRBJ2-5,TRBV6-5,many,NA,TGTGCCAGCAGTAAGACCAGGCGGGAGACCCAGTACTTC,CASSKTRRETQYF
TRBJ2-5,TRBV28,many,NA,TGTGCCAGCACCCTCACCGGGGTTCAAGAGACCCAGTACTTC,CASTLTGVQETQYF
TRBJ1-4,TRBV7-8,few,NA,TGTGCCAGCAGCTTAGTAGGGGCGGGGGAAAAACTGTTTTTT,CASSLVGAGEKLFF
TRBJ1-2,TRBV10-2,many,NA,TGCGCCAGCAGTATCGGATGCACTTCTAGAAAGACCTATGGCTACACCTTC,CASSIGCTSRKTYGYTF
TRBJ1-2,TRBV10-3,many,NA,TGTGCCATCAGTGAGTCGACGGCCAAGGGGAACTATGGCTACACCTTC,CAISESTAKGNYGYTF
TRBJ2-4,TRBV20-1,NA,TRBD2,TGCAGTGCTCCACTAGCGGGGACCTCCAATGAGCAGCTCTTC,CSAPLAGTSNEQLF
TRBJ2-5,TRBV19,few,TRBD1,TGTGCCAGTAGTACAAAGACAGGGGGCGGAGGGGAGACCCAGTACTTC,CASSTKTGGGGETQYF
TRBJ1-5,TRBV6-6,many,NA,TGTGCCAGCACGGGACCGTATAGCAATCAGCCCCAGCATTTT,CASTGPYSNQPQHF
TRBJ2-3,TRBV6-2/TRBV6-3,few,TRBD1,TGTGCCAGCAGTTACGGAGGGACAGGGCCCACAGATACGCAGTATTTT,CASSYGGTGPTDTQYF
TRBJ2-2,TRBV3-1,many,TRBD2,TGTGCCAGCAGCCAAGAGAGCGGGGCGAACACCGGGGAGCTGTTTTTT,CASSQESGANTGELFF
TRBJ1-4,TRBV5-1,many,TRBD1,TGCGCCAGCAGCTTGGCCGGGACAGATAATGAAAAACTGTTTTTT,CASSLAGTDNEKLFF
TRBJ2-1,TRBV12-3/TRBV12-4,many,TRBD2,TGTGCCAGCAGTTACGCGGGGGGGTTCGATGAGCAGTTCTTC,CASSYAGGFDEQFF
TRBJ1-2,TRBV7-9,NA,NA,TGTGCCAGCAGCTATATGGAATACCATGGAAAGACCTATGGCTACACCTTC,CASSYMEYHGKTYGYTF
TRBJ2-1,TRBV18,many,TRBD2,TGTGCCAGCTCACCACGGCGGGAGAATGAGCAGTTCTTC,CASSPRRENEQFF
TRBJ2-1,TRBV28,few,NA,TGTGCCAGCAGCTTCCCTGATGGGCAGTTCTTC,CASSFPDGQFF
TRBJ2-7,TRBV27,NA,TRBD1,TGTGCCGGCAGCCGGGATTGGGACAGGGTCGACGAGCAGTACTTC,CAGSRDWDRVDEQYF
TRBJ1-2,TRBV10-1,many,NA,TGCGCCAGCAGTCTAACGGAAAGATCGCGAAAGACCTATGGCTACACCTTC,CASSLTERSRKTYGYTF
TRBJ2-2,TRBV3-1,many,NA,TGTGCCAGCAGCGTTTCGAATCCCATTTCAGGCTTGACCGGGGAGCTGTTTTTT,CASSVSNPISGLTGELFF
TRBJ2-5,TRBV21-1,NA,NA,TGTGCCAGCAGCAAAGGGGGGGGGACAGGGTCAGGGGAGACCCAGTACTTC,CASSKGGGTGSGETQYF
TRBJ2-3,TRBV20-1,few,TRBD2,TGCAGTGCTAGGAGCGGGAGCATCTACACAGATACGCAGTATTTT,CSARSGSIYTDTQYF
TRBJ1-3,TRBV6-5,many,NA,TGTGCCAGCAGTGTCAAACAGCATTCTGGAAACACCATATATTTT,CASSVKQHSGNTIYF
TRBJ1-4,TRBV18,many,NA,TGTGCCAGCTCACCACGGGGGGGAACTAATGAAAAACTGTTTTTT,CASSPRGGTNEKLFF
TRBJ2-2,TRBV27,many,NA,TGTGCCAGCAGTCCAGGGACACTTAACACCGGGGAGCTGTTTTTT,CASSPGTLNTGELFF
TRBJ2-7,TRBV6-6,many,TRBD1,TGTGCCAGCAGTTACCTGGACAGGTCGCGCGAGCAGTACTTC,CASSYLDRSREQYF
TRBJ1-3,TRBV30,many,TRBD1,TGTGCCTGGAGTGCGGACAGGTCCTCTGGAAACACCATATATTTT,CAWSADRSSGNTIYF
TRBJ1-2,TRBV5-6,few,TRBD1,TGTGCCAGCAGCTCCGACACAGGGGGCCCCAACTATGGCTACACCTTC,CASSSDTGGPNYGYTF
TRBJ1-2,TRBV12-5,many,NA,TGTGCTAGTGGTACATTTTTTTTGCAGGGAAAGACCTATGGCTACACCTTC,CASGTFFLQGKTYGYTF
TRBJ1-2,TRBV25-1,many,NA,TGTGCCAGCAGTTCAACAGTAGAACTGGGAAAGACCTATGGCTACACCTTC,CASSSTVELGKTYGYTF